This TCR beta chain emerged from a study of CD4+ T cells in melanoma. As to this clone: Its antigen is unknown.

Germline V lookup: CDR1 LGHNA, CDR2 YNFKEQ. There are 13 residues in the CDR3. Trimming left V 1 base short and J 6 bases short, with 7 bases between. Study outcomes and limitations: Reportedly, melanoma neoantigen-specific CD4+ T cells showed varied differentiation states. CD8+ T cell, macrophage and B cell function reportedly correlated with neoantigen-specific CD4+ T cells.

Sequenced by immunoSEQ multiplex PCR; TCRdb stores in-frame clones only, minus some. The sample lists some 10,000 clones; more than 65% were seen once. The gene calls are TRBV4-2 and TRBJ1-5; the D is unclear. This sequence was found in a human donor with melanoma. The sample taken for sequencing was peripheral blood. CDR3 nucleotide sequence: TGTGCCAGCAGCCAAGGGGGTGGTCAGCCCCAGCATTTT. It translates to CASSQGGGQPQHF.